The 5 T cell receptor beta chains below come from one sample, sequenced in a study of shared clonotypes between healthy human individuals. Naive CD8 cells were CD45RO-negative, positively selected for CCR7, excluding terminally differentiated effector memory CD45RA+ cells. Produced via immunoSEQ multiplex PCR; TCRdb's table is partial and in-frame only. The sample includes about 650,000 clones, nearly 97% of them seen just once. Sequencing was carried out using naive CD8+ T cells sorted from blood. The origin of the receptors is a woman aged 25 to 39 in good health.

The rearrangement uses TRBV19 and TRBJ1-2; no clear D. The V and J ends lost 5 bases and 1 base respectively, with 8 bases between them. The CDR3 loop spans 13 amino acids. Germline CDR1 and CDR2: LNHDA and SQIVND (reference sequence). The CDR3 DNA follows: TGTGCCAGTAGTGGGATTATTAACTATGGCTACACCTTC. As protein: CASSGIINYGYTF.

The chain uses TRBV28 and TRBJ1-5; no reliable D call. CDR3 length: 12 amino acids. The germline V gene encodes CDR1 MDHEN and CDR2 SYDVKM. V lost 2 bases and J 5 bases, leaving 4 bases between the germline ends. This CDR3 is CASSLRYQPQHF. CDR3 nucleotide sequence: TGTGCCAGCAGTTTAAGATATCAGCCCCAGCATTTT.

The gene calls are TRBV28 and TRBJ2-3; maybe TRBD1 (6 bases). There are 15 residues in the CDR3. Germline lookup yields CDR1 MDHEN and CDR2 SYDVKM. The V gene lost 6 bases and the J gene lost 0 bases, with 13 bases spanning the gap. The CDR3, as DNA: TGTGCCAGCAGCCCCGGGACAACTAGCACAGATACGCAGTATTTT. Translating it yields CASSPGTTSTDTQYF.

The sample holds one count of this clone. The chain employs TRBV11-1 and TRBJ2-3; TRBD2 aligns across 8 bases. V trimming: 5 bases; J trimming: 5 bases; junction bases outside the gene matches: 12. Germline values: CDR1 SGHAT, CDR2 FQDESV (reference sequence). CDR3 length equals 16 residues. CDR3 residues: CASSPRGGLLRDTQYF. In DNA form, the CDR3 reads TGTGCCAGCAGCCCCCGGGGGGGACTCCTGAGAGATACGCAGTATTTT.

CDR3 sequence (DNA): TGTGCCAGCAGCGTCTCAGGGTCTGTGGGCTACACCTTC. This gives the protein CASSVSGSVGYTF. The chain couples TRBV9 to TRBJ1-2, with D maybe TRBD1 (5 bases). The CDR3 consists of 13 residues. V was cut by 2 bases and J by 8 bases, with 13 bases left in between. Germline CDR1 is SGDLS and CDR2 is YYNGEE.